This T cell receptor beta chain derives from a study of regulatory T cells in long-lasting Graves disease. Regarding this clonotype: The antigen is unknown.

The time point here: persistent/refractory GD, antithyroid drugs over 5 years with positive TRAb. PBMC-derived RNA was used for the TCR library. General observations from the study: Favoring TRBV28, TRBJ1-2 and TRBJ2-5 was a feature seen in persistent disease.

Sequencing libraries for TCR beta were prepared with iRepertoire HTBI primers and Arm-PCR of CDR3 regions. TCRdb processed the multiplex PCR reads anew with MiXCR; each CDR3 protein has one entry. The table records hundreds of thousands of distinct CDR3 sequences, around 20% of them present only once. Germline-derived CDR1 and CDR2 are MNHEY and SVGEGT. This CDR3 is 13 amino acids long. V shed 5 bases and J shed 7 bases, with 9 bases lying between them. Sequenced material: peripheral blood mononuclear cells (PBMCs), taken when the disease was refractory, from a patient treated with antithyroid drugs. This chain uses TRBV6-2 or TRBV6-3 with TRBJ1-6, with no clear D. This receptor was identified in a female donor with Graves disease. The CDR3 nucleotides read TGTGCCAGCAGTACCACAAGAAATTCACCCCTCCACTTT. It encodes CASSTTRNSPLHF.